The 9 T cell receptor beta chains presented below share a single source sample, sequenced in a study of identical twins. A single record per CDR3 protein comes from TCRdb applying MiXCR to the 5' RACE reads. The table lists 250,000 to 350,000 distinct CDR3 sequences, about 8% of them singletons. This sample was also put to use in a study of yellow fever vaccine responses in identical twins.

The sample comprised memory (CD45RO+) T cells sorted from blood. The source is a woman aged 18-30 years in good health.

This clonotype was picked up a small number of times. DNA of the CDR3: TGTGCCAGCAGTCCAAGGGGGACGAACTATGGCTACACCTTC. Its translation is CASSPRGTNYGYTF. The V gene is TRBV12-3 or TRBV12-4, the J gene TRBJ1-2, with a tentative D call TRBD1 (6 bases). V lost 5 bases, J lost 2 bases, and 12 bases lay in between. CDR3 length equals 14 residues.

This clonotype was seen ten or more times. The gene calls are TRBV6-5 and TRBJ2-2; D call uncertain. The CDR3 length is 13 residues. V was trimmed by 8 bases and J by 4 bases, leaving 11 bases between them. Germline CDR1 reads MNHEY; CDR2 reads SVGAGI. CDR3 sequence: CASQRSLTGELFF. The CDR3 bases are TGTGCCAGCCAGAGGTCCCTCACCGGGGAGCTGTTTTTT.

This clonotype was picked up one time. The CDR3 DNA reads as TGTGCCAGCAGTAGCGGGATAGGAAGCTACGAGCAGTACTTC. Translation gives CASSSGIGSYEQYF. The gene calls are TRBV9 and TRBJ2-7; 8 bases map to TRBD2. The germline gives CDR1 SGDLS, CDR2 YYNGEE. With 5 bases clipped from V and 3 bases from J, the junction kept 7 bases outside the gene matches. The CDR3 contains 14 residues.

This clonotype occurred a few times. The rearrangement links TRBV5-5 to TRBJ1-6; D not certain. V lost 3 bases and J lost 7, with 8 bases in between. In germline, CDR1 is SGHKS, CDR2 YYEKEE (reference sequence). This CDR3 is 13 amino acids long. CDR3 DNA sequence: TGTGCCAGCAGCTACGGGGTGAATTCACCCCTCCACTTT. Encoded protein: CASSYGVNSPLHF.

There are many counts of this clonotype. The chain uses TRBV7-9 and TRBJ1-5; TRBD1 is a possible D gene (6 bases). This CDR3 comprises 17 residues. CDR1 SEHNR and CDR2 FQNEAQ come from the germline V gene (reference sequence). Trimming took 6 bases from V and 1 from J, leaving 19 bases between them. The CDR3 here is CASRRNWGARSNQPQHF. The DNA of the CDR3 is TGTGCCAGCAGACGTAATTGGGGGGCGAGGAGCAATCAGCCCCAGCATTTT.

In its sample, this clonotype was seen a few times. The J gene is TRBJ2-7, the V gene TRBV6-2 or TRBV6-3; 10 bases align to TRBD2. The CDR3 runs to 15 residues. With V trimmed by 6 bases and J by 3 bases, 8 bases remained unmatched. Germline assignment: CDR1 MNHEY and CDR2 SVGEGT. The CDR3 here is CASSTGTSEIYEQYF. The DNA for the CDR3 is TGTGCCAGCAGCACCGGGACTAGCGAAATCTACGAGCAGTACTTC.

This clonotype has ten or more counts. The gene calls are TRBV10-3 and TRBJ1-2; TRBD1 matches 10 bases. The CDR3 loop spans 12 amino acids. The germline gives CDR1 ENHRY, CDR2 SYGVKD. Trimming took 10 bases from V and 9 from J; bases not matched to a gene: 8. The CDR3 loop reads CATQDRGLSYTF. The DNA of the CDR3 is TGTGCCACCCAAGACAGGGGGCTGAGCTACACCTTC.

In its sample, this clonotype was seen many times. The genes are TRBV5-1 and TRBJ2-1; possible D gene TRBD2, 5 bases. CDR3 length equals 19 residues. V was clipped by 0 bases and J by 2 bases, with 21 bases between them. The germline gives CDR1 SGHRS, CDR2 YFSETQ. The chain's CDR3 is CASSLVGGHGSQAYNEQFF. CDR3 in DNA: TGCGCCAGCAGCTTGGTTGGAGGTCACGGGTCCCAGGCCTACAATGAGCAGTTCTTC.

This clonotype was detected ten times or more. CDR3 sequence: CASSRNYVNTEAFF. CDR3 nucleotides: TGCGCCAGCAGCCGCAACTATGTGAACACTGAAGCTTTCTTT. V and J are TRBV5-1 and TRBJ1-1; D unresolved. Per the germline V gene, CDR1 is SGHRS and CDR2 is YFSETQ. This CDR3 region has 14 residues. Trimming removed 4 bases at V and 0 bases at J, with 10 bases between.